A selection of T cell receptor beta chains follows, all from one sample in a study of cytomegalovirus exposure and HLA in healthy donors. The repertoire was sequenced with immunoSEQ multiplex PCR; TCRdb's copy has only in-frame clones and lacks some. Here the sample spans some 160,000 clones, roughly 84% being singletons. Sequences were obtained from PBMCs. Source of these receptors: a young woman in good health and CMV-seronegative. CDR3s leave out the opening cysteine and the closing phenylalanine or tryptophan. D genes are given only for firm matches.

v_call: TRBV19; j_call: TRBJ2-3; d_call: TRBD1; cdr3_aa: ASSTGQGGDTQY
v_call: TRBV9; j_call: TRBJ1-1; d_call: .; cdr3_aa: ASSVDGGDGSEAF
v_call: TRBV7-8; j_call: TRBJ2-2; d_call: TRBD1; cdr3_aa: ASSLGRAGGDTGELF
v_call: TRBV11-2; j_call: TRBJ2-5; d_call: .; cdr3_aa: ASSFVGLKETQY
v_call: TRBV6-1; j_call: TRBJ1-5; d_call: .; cdr3_aa: ASRTVGGQPQH
v_call: TRBV6-6; j_call: TRBJ2-2; d_call: .; cdr3_aa: ASRDSTPPGELF
v_call: TRBV13; j_call: TRBJ1-3; d_call: .; cdr3_aa: ASSLGNTIY
v_call: TRBV6-5; j_call: TRBJ1-4; d_call: TRBD1; cdr3_aa: ASSWRTGGQDEKLF
v_call: TRBV5-1; j_call: TRBJ2-5; d_call: TRBD1; cdr3_aa: ASSPGQSLQETQY
v_call: TRBV6-5; j_call: TRBJ2-7; d_call: .; cdr3_aa: ASSYSEQKEQY
v_call: TRBV30; j_call: TRBJ2-5; d_call: TRBD1; cdr3_aa: ASTNGQGRTQY
v_call: TRBV20-1; j_call: TRBJ1-2; d_call: TRBD1; cdr3_aa: SARTGPGYT
v_call: TRBV28; j_call: TRBJ2-1; d_call: .; cdr3_aa: ASKARGNPRNEQF
v_call: TRBV5-4; j_call: TRBJ2-2; d_call: .; cdr3_aa: ASSVDSFTANTGELF
v_call: TRBV9; j_call: TRBJ2-3; d_call: .; cdr3_aa: ASSVMGEVTDTQY
v_call: TRBV4-2; j_call: TRBJ2-7; d_call: .; cdr3_aa: ASSQVGRDSWEQY
v_call: TRBV19; j_call: TRBJ1-2; d_call: .; cdr3_aa: ASSIDLEFGFNYGYT
v_call: TRBV5-1; j_call: TRBJ2-1; d_call: TRBD2; cdr3_aa: ASSLVPVGAGVLNEQF
v_call: TRBV30; j_call: TRBJ2-2; d_call: TRBD1; cdr3_aa: AWRGTGNTGELF
v_call: TRBV11-2; j_call: TRBJ1-3; d_call: .; cdr3_aa: ASSLAGRLNTIY
v_call: TRBV6-5; j_call: TRBJ1-2; d_call: TRBD1; cdr3_aa: ASSRQGGSDGYT
v_call: TRBV5-4; j_call: TRBJ1-2; d_call: TRBD1; cdr3_aa: ASSLGQGARGYT
v_call: TRBV6-1; j_call: TRBJ1-2; d_call: .; cdr3_aa: ASSEGGYGYGYT
v_call: TRBV21-1; j_call: TRBJ1-1; d_call: .; cdr3_aa: ASSKGGVETEAF
v_call: TRBV28; j_call: TRBJ2-3; d_call: .; cdr3_aa: ASSLTRTDTQY
v_call: TRBV6-1; j_call: TRBJ1-5; d_call: TRBD1; cdr3_aa: ASNAEGGQGSQH
v_call: TRBV19; j_call: TRBJ2-5; d_call: TRBD2; cdr3_aa: ASSIPVGGMETQY
v_call: TRBV28; j_call: TRBJ2-7; d_call: .; cdr3_aa: ASKQTGSYEQY
v_call: TRBV7-9; j_call: TRBJ1-4; d_call: .; cdr3_aa: SSSLARATNEKLF